A single sample gave rise to the 11 T cell receptor beta chains below, sequenced in a study of graft-versus-host responses after intestinal transplantation. Generated by immunoSEQ multiplex PCR, the TCRdb table keeps only in-frame clones and is missing some. The table includes about 130,000 clones, around 90% detected once. Antigens of these TCRs are unknown. The sequencing here drew on unstimulated CD4+ T cells sorted from spleen or lymph node cells, taken before intestinal transplant. The receptors originated from a human donor who received an intestinal transplant.

The V call is TRBV7-2, the J call TRBJ2-3; 8 nucleotides agree with TRBD1. The CDR3 sequence is 16 residues long. V trimming: 5 bases; J trimming: 4 bases; junction bases outside the gene matches: 11. The germline CDR1 and CDR2 sequences are SGHTA and FQGNSA. Here the CDR3 reads CASSVIAGGAADTQYF. The CDR3 DNA sequence: TGTGCCAGCAGCGTCATTGCAGGGGGCGCCGCAGATACGCAGTATTTT.

The V call is TRBV10-1, the J call TRBJ2-7; 7 nucleotides line up with TRBD2. This CDR3 has 13 amino acids. Germline V gene data show CDR1 as WNHNN and CDR2 as SYGVQD (reference sequence). Trimming at V came to 4 bases and at J to 6 bases, leaving 6 bases not matched to a gene. The CDR3 here is CASSVSGMGEQYF. The CDR3 DNA reads as TGCGCCAGCAGTGTCAGCGGGATGGGCGAGCAGTACTTC.

In this sample, this clone turned up once. The chain is built from TRBV28 and TRBJ1-3; D might be TRBD1 (5 bases). The CDR3 has 16 residues. Per germline, CDR1 MDHEN and CDR2 SYDVKM. The V gene lost 5 bases and the J gene lost 0 bases, with 14 bases spanning the gap. The CDR3 loop reads CASSRSGPSSGNTIYF. In DNA, the CDR3 is TGTGCCAGCAGTCGCTCGGGGCCGAGCTCTGGAAACACCATATATTTT.

V usage is TRBV15 and J usage is TRBJ2-1; D is possibly TRBD2 (6 bases). V shed 0 bases and J shed 10 bases, with 13 bases lying between them. The germline V gene encodes CDR1 LNHNV and CDR2 YYDKDF (reference sequence). This CDR3 is 14 amino acids long. The CDR3 reads CATSRDKVAEEQFF. CDR3 in DNA: TGTGCCACCAGCAGAGATAAAGTAGCGGAGGAGCAGTTCTTC.

The chain is built from TRBV11-2 and TRBJ1-5, with 11 bases that match TRBD1. The J segment lost 7 bases and the V segment lost 3 bases, leaving 5 bases of the junction unmatched. The germline V gene encodes CDR1 SGHAT and CDR2 FQNNGV. The CDR3 runs 15 residues. The CDR3 coding sequence is TGTGCCAGCAGCTTCGGACAGGGGGCACACCAGCCCCAGCATTTT. Translating it yields CASSFGQGAHQPQHF.

The chain recombines TRBV5-1 with TRBJ1-1, with D tentatively TRBD1 (5 bases). Germline CDR1 is SGHRS and CDR2 is YFSETQ. V was trimmed by 4 bases and J by 0 bases, leaving 16 bases between them. The CDR3 covers 16 residues. The CDR3 loop is CASSPRQTEMNTEAFF. Written as DNA, the CDR3 is TGCGCCAGCAGCCCGCGCCAGACAGAAATGAACACTGAAGCTTTCTTT.

This sequence joins TRBV25-1 and TRBJ2-1; 7 nucleotides match TRBD1. Germline V gene lookup returns CDR1 MGHDK and CDR2 SYGVNS. The CDR3 is 16 residues long. After removal of 4 bases from V and 8 bases from J, the junction contained 14 bases not matched to a gene. The chain's CDR3 is CASSAPPRQGGDEQFF. DNA of the CDR3: TGTGCCAGCAGTGCACCCCCGAGACAGGGTGGTGATGAGCAGTTCTTC. The full variable domain, its missing parts supplied by reference TRBV25-1 and TRBJ2-1, is EADIYQTPRYLVIGTGKKITLECSQTMGHDKMYWYQQDPGMELHLIHYSYGVNSTEKGDLSSESTVSRIRTEHFPLTLESARPSHTSQYLCASSAPPRQGGDEQFFGPGTRLTVL.

The CDR3 DNA sequence: TGTGCCAGCAGTCCCCGGGGCGGATATGCCTACGAGCAGTACTTC. This sequence encodes CASSPRGGYAYEQYF. This chain links TRBV6-6 with TRBJ2-7, with D perhaps TRBD1 or TRBD2 (5 bases each). The CDR3 totals 15 residues. CDR1 and CDR2 from the germline V gene are MNHNY and SVGAGI (reference sequence). Trimming shortened V by 5 bases and J by 2 bases, and 16 bases separated the two germline ends.

The V call is TRBV18, the J call TRBJ1-5, with D tentatively TRBD1 (6 bases). Germline lookup yields CDR1 KGHSH and CDR2 LQKENI. The CDR3 extends over 15 amino acids. V lost 3 bases and J lost 9, with 18 bases in between. CDR3 coding DNA: TGTGCCAGCTCACCTTCAAAGGTTGGGGGGCGGCCCCAGCATTTT. Translation: CASSPSKVGGRPQHF.

This rearrangement joins TRBV6-1 to TRBJ2-1; TRBD2 matches 15 bases. Trimming at V came to 4 bases and at J to 4 bases, leaving 11 bases not matched to a gene. Germline assignment: CDR1 MNHNS and CDR2 SASEGT. There are 19 residues in the CDR3. CDR3 amino acids: CASSAWTSGRATPYNEQFF. The CDR3, as DNA: TGTGCCAGCAGTGCCTGGACTAGCGGGAGGGCTACCCCATACAATGAGCAGTTCTTC.

There are a few counts of this clone. The chain has TRBV28 and TRBJ1-2, with a possible D match to TRBD1 (5 bases). The CDR3 is 11 residues long. Germline V CDR1 and CDR2: MDHEN, SYDVKM. Trimming removed 4 bases from V and 8 bases from J, with 8 bases in between. The CDR3 is CASSWAGGYTF. CDR3 bases: TGTGCCAGCAGTTGGGCAGGGGGCTACACCTTC.